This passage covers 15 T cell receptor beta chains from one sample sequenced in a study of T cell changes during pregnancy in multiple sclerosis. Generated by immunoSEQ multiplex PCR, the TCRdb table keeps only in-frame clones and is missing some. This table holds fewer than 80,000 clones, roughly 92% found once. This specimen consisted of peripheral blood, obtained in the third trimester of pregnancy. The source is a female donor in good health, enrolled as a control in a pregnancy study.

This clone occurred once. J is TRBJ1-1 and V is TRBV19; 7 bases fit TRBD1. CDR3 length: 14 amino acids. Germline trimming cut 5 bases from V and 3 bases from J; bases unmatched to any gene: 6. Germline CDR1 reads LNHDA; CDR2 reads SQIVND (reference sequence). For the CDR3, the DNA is TGTGCCAGTAGTCTACAGGGGTGGGACACTGAAGCTTTCTTT. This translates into CASSLQGWDTEAFF.

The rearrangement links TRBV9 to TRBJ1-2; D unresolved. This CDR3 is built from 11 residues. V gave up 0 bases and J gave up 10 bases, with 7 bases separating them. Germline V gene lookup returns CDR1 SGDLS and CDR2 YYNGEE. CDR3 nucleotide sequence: TGTGCCAGCAGCGTAGACGGGGACTACACCTTC. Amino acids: CASSVDGDYTF.

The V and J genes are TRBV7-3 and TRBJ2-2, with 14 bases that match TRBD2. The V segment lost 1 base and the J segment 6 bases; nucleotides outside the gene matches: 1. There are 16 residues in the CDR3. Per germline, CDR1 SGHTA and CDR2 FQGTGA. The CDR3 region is CASSLMGLAGAGELFF. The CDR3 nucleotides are TGTGCCAGCAGCTTAATGGGACTAGCGGGAGCCGGGGAGCTGTTTTTT.

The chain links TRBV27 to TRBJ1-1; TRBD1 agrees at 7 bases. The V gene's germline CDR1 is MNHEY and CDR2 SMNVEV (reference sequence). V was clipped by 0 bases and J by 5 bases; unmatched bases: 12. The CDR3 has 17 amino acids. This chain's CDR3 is CASSLSIQGGMRTEAFF. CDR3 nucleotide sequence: TGTGCCAGCAGTTTATCGATCCAGGGGGGAATGCGGACTGAAGCTTTCTTT.

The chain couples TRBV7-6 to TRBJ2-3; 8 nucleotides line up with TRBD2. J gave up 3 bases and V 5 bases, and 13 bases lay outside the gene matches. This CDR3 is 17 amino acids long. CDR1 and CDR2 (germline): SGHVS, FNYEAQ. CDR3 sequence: CASSPRTGTSETDTQYF. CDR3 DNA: TGTGCCAGCAGCCCCCGGACCGGGACTAGTGAGACAGATACGCAGTATTTT.

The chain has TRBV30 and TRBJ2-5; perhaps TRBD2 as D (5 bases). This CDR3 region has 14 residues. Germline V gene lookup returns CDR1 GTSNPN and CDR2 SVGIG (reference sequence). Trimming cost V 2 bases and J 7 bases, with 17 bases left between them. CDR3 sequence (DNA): TGTGCCTGGAGTACCTTGGACGGCCGGGGGACCCAGTACTTC. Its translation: CAWSTLDGRGTQYF. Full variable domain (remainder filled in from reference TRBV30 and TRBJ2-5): SQTIHQWPATLVQPVGSPLSLECTVEGTSNPNLYWYRQAAGRGLQLLFYSVGIGQISSEVPQNLSASRPQDRQFILSSKKLLLSDSGFYLCAWSTLDGRGTQYFGPGTRLLVL.

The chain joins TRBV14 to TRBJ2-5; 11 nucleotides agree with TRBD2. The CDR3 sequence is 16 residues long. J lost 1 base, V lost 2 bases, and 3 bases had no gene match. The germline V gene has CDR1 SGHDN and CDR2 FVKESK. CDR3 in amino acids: CASSQTSGSLQETQYF. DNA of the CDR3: TGTGCCAGCAGCCAAACTAGCGGGAGTCTCCAAGAGACCCAGTACTTC.

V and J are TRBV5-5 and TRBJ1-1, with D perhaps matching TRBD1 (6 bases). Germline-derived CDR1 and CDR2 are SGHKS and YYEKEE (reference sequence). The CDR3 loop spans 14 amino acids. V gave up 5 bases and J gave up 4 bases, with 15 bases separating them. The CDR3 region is CASRDYREGTEAFF. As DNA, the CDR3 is TGTGCCAGCAGGGATTACAGGGAGGGCACTGAAGCTTTCTTT.

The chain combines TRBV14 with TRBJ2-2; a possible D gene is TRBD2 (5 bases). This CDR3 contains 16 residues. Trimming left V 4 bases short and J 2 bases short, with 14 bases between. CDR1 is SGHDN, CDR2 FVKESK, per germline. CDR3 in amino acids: CASSPFGLGNTGELFF. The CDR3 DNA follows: TGTGCCAGCAGCCCATTCGGACTGGGAAACACCGGGGAGCTGTTTTTT.

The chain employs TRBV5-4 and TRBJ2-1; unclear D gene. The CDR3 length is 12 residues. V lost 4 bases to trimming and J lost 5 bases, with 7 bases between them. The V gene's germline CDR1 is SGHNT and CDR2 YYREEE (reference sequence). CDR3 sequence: CASSPKNNEQFF. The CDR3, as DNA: TGTGCCAGCAGCCCTAAAAACAATGAGCAGTTCTTC.

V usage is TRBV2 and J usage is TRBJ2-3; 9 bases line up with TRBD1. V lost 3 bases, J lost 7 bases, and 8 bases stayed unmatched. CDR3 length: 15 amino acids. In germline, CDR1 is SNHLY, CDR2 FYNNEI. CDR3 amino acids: CASSDQGQGMNTQYF. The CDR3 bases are TGTGCCAGCAGTGACCAGGGACAGGGTATGAATACGCAGTATTTT.

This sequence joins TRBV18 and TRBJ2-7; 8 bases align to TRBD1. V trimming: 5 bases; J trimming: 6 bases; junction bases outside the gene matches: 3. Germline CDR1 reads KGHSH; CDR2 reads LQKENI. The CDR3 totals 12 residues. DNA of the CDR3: TGTGCCAGCTCAAAGGACAGGGCCGAGCAGTACTTC. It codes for CASSKDRAEQYF.

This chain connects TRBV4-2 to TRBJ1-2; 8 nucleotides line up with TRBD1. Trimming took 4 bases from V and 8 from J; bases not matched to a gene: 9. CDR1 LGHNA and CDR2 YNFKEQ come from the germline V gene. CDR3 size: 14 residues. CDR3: CASSPRRTGKGYTF. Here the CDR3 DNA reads TGTGCCAGCAGCCCCCGACGGACAGGGAAGGGCTACACCTTC.

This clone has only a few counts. The CDR3 nucleotides read TGTGCCAGCAGCCCTCCAGGGCCCTACGAGCAGTACTTC. Its protein product is CASSPPGPYEQYF. The chain couples TRBV2 to TRBJ2-7; possible D gene TRBD1, 5 bases. Germline loops: CDR1 SNHLY, CDR2 FYNNEI. CDR3 size: 13 residues. Trimming removed 6 bases at V and 2 bases at J, with 11 bases between.

CDR3 loop: CASRRTSGRNGELFF. The CDR3 region has the DNA TGTGCCAGCAGACGGACTAGCGGGAGGAACGGGGAGCTGTTTTTT. V is TRBV7-2 and J is TRBJ2-2, with TRBD2 identical over 14 bases. Germline values: CDR1 SGHTA, CDR2 FQGNSA. CDR3 length: 15 amino acids. The J segment lost 7 bases and the V segment lost 6 bases, leaving 4 bases of the junction unmatched. Combining the CDR3 with reference TRBV7-2 and TRBJ2-2 gives the whole variable domain GAGVSQSPSNKVTEKGKDVELRCDPISGHTALYWYRQSLGQGLEFLIYFQGNSAPDKSGLPSDRFSAERTGGSVSTLTIQRTQQEDSAVYLCASRRTSGRNGELFFGEGSRLTVL.